A single T cell receptor beta chain is shown here with its context. The sample originates from a study of cytomegalovirus exposure and HLA in healthy donors. Across the study: HLA-typed donors were the source of 83 million or so unique TCRs held in an early data release.

The CDR3 totals 14 residues. The junction had 3 bases not matched to a gene; V was cut back by 3 bases and J by 2 bases. Per germline, CDR1 SGHAT and CDR2 FQNNGV. With 60 Vbeta and 13 Jbeta primers, the PCR was carried out. Original processing methods: About 10 million of around 85 million unique TCR beta chains were shared, per a later count. Repertoires were generated with immunoSEQ multiplex PCR, while TCRdb's copy carries only in-frame clones and drops some. The DNA gave D and trimming, while V, J and clone size come from that table. The sample holds over 55,000 clones, approximately 70% seen once.

Sequenced: PBMCs. J is TRBJ1-2 and V is TRBV11-2; 7 positions match TRBD1. The TCR comes from a woman aged 45-60 years in good health and CMV-seropositive. CDR3 region: CASSFGTANYGYTF. The DNA for the CDR3 is TGTGCCAGCAGCTTTGGGACAGCAAACTATGGCTACACCTTC.